These 20 T cell receptor beta chains came from one sample sequenced in a study of CD8 T cells in ankylosing spondylitis (dated 2017 in TCRdb). The library was made by 5' RACE. The listed sequencing device is Illumina HiSeq 2500. The raw public reads went through TCRdb reprocessing: fastp at Q25, MiXCR clone calling, in-frame beta chains kept. Rows matching on CDR3 protein sequence are summarized as one entry with the most common DNA and genes. This sample holds about 200,000 distinct CDR3 sequences; around a quarter were observed only once. About 7% of the sample belongs to the ten largest clones. Input material: blood, either unsorted or a sorted T cell fraction (not recorded which). The receptors were gathered from a male donor with ankylosing spondylitis or in good health (not recorded which).

This clonotype has more than one count but fewer than ten. The chain combines TRBV14 with TRBJ2-6, with 9 bases that match TRBD2. From germline, CDR1 is SGHDN and CDR2 FVKESK. This CDR3 is 21 amino acids long. With V trimmed by 0 bases and J by 0 bases, 12 bases remained unmatched. The DNA for the CDR3 is TGTGCCAGCAGCCAAGAAGGGCAGCGGGAGGAACTATTCTCTGGGGCCAACGTCCTGACTTTC. It codes for CASSQEGQREELFSGANVLTF.

Many counts were recorded for this clonotype. The chain combines TRBV29-1 with TRBJ1-2; D gene unclear. Trimming removed 3 bases from V and 4 bases from J, with 3 bases in between. CDR1 SQVTM and CDR2 ANQGSEA come from the germline V gene. The CDR3 consists of 10 residues. The DNA for the CDR3 is TGCAGCGTTGACAGCTATGGCTACACCTTC. Translated, it gives CSVDSYGYTF.

The rearrangement links TRBV19 to TRBJ2-7; TRBD2 matches 14 bases. Germline CDR1 is LNHDA and CDR2 is SQIVND (reference sequence). The CDR3 loop spans 16 amino acids. V was pared by 4 bases and J by 0 bases, with 2 bases of the junction left unmatched. The CDR3 here is CASSTGLAGGSYEQYF. CDR3 DNA sequence: TGTGCCAGTAGTACAGGACTAGCGGGAGGCTCCTACGAGCAGTACTTC.

This rearrangement joins TRBV18 to TRBJ2-2, with a tentative D call TRBD2 (6 bases). This CDR3 is 14 amino acids long. Germline CDR1 reads KGHSH; CDR2 reads LQKENI. V lost 8 bases and J lost 2, with 12 bases in between. The CDR3 region is CASAGLSNTGELFF. The CDR3 DNA is TGTGCCAGCGCGGGACTCAGTAACACCGGGGAGCTGTTTTTT.

This chain joins TRBV20-1 and TRBJ1-4, with D possibly being TRBD1 (6 bases). The CDR3 has 12 amino acids. Trimming shortened V by 8 bases and J by 5 bases, and 12 bases separated the two germline ends. Per germline, CDR1 DFQATT and CDR2 SNEGSKA (reference sequence). The CDR3 loop reads CSLRTANEKLFF. For the CDR3, the DNA is TGCAGTCTGAGGACAGCGAATGAAAAACTGTTTTTT.

The chain has TRBV12-3 or TRBV12-4 and TRBJ2-1; 12 bases map to TRBD2. The CDR3 consists of 15 residues. The V segment lost 2 bases and the J segment 6 bases; nucleotides outside the gene matches: 2. This CDR3 reads CASSLTSGRPNEQFF. DNA for the CDR3: TGTGCCAGCAGTTTAACTAGCGGGAGGCCCAATGAGCAGTTCTTC.

This clonotype was detected many times. V is TRBV12-3 or TRBV12-4 and J is TRBJ1-4; D gene unclear. The germline V and J ends were trimmed by 3 bases and 7 bases, with 9 bases remaining between them. The CDR3 has 13 amino acids. DNA for the CDR3: TGTGCCAGCAGTTTTCACACGGCTGAAAAACTGTTTTTT. Residues: CASSFHTAEKLFF.

Ten or more counts support this clonotype. The chain carries TRBV12-3 or TRBV12-4 and TRBJ1-1; a weak D match, TRBD1 (5 bases). Trimming took 3 bases from V and 1 from J, leaving 12 bases between them. This CDR3 region has 15 residues. CDR3 region: CASSFAGTGNTEAFF. Written as DNA, the CDR3 is TGTGCCAGCAGTTTTGCGGGCACAGGGAACACTGAAGCTTTCTTT.

This clonotype was seen ten or more times. V gene TRBV5-4 combines with J gene TRBJ2-7; 8 bases agree with TRBD1. V was clipped by 2 bases and J by 2 bases; unmatched bases: 0. CDR3 length: 13 residues. Germline V CDR1 and CDR2: SGHNT, YYREEE (reference sequence). The CDR3 loop reads CASSLQGAYEQYF. The CDR3 bases are TGTGCCAGCAGCTTACAGGGGGCCTACGAGCAGTACTTC.

This clonotype has a count of ten or more. The CDR3 DNA sequence: TGTGCCAGCAGCCCGGGACTTAATAGGGCTTTCTTT. This gives the protein CASSPGLNRAFF. The rearrangement uses TRBV5-6 and TRBJ1-1; a weak D match, TRBD1 (5 bases). Germline V CDR1 and CDR2: SGHDT, YYEEEE. V was cut by 4 bases and J by 11 bases, with 15 bases left in between. The CDR3 is 12 amino acids. The full variable domain, rest sourced from reference TRBV5-6 and TRBJ1-1, is DAGVTQSPTHLIKTRGQQVTLRCSPKSGHDTVSWYQQALGQGPQFIFQYYEEEERQRGNFPDRFSGHQFPNYSSELNVNALLLGDSALYLCASSPGLNRAFFGQGTRLTVV.

This clonotype was found many times. The V gene is TRBV10-3, the J gene TRBJ2-3; D unclear. The ends were cut back, 3 bases at V and 2 bases at J, with 9 bases in the middle. Germline V gene lookup returns CDR1 ENHRY and CDR2 SYGVKD. This CDR3 is built from 14 residues. CDR3 nucleotide sequence: TGTGCCATCAGTGATGAGCAATTCACAGATACGCAGTATTTT. Translating it yields CAISDEQFTDTQYF.

This clonotype was counted at least ten times. This chain connects TRBV5-5 to TRBJ2-7; D ambiguous. This CDR3 is 13 amino acids long. Trimming pared 5 bases from V and 0 bases from J, leaving 9 bases between. The germline CDR1 and CDR2 sequences are SGHKS and YYEKEE (reference sequence). The CDR3 sequence: CASRLTHSYEQYF. The CDR3 nucleotides are TGTGCCAGCAGATTGACACACTCCTACGAGCAGTACTTC. The complete variable domain, with remaining parts taken from reference TRBV5-5 and TRBJ2-7, reads DAGVTQSPTHLIKTRGQQVTLRCSPISGHKSVSWYQQVLGQGPQFIFQYYEKEERGRGNFPDRFSARQFPNYSSELNVNALLLGDSALYLCASRLTHSYEQYFGPGTRLTVT.

This clonotype was seen only a few times. The chain joins TRBV4-2 to TRBJ2-4; TRBD2 might be the D (6 bases). Germline CDR1 and CDR2: LGHNA and YNFKEQ. The V end was cut by 0 bases, the J end by 2 bases, with 17 bases between. The CDR3 is 18 residues long. The CDR3 nucleotides are TGTGCCAGCAGCCAAGAACCAGGAGGGATGGTCACCAAAAACATTCAGTACTTC. The encoded protein is CASSQEPGGMVTKNIQYF.

The rearrangement uses TRBV4-2 and TRBJ2-1, with 9 bases fitting TRBD2. CDR1 is LGHNA and CDR2 is YNFKEQ in the germline V gene. The CDR3 consists of 16 residues. V shed 1 base and J 1 base; nucleotides not matched to a gene: 2. CDR3 DNA sequence: TGTGCCAGCAGCCAAGCAGGACTAGCGTCCTACAATGAGCAGTTCTTC. Amino acid sequence: CASSQAGLASYNEQFF.

Remarks on this clonotype: One end of the junction is discordant with germline, which a read error may explain. The chain recombines TRBV10-3 with TRBJ2-1; weak D call: TRBD1 (5 bases). Germline CDR1 and CDR2: ENHRY and SYGVKD. The CDR3 is 14 amino acids. The CDR3 sequence: CAIRPSTVSNEQFF. The CDR3 DNA follows: TGTGCCATCCGGCCCTCGACAGTCTCCAATGAACAGTTCTTC.

The table lists this clonotype with many counts. The V and J genes are TRBV5-1 and TRBJ2-1, with TRBD1 as a possible D gene (5 bases). The germline V gene encodes CDR1 SGHRS and CDR2 YFSETQ. The CDR3 extends over 15 amino acids. Trimming took off 0 bases at V and 9 bases at J, with 16 bases between the two ends. For the CDR3, the DNA is TGCGCCAGCAGCTTGGGACAGCACTCCACCGGTGAGCAGTTCTTC. This gives the protein CASSLGQHSTGEQFF.

The chain recombines TRBV10-3 with TRBJ2-1, with D possibly matching TRBD2 (6 bases). Germline loops: CDR1 ENHRY, CDR2 SYGVKD. Trimming took 4 bases from V and 4 from J, leaving 8 bases between them. This CDR3 contains 13 residues. Here the CDR3 reads CAISGGTYNEQFF. The CDR3 DNA is TGTGCCATCAGTGGAGGGACTTACAATGAGCAGTTCTTC.

To note about this clonotype: A much bigger clone sits one base away, suggesting this may be a read error. In this CDR3 the conserved last residue, phenylalanine or tryptophan, is missing, so a read error is likely. The chain uses TRBV27 and TRBJ2-2; 7 nucleotides align to TRBD2. The germline V gene encodes CDR1 MNHEY and CDR2 SMNVEV (reference sequence). Trimming cost V 7 bases and J 5 bases; bases outside gene matches: 13. The length of the CDR3 is 16 residues. The CDR3 spells CASTDGGRASTGELFS. CDR3 nucleotide sequence: TGTGCCAGCACAGACGGGGGGAGGGCGTCGACCGGGGAGCTGTTTTCT.

This clonotype has just a few counts. This chain connects TRBV12-3 or TRBV12-4 to TRBJ2-2; D remains unclear. Trimming pared 1 base from V and 7 bases from J, leaving 7 bases between. The CDR3 has 13 amino acids. CDR3 in DNA: TGTGCCAGCAGTTTAGAGGGATTCGGGGAGCTGTTTTTT. Translation: CASSLEGFGELFF.

This clonotype came up many times. The chain carries TRBV25-1 and TRBJ1-1, with TRBD1 identical over 8 bases. V was pared by 7 bases and J by 4 bases, with 8 bases of the junction left unmatched. Germline CDR1 and CDR2: MGHDK and SYGVNS. This CDR3 is 14 amino acids long. In DNA form, the CDR3 reads TGTGCCAGCAAAGGACAGGGTTCCAGCACTGAAGCTTTCTTT. Translating gives CASKGQGSSTEAFF.